The 13 T cell receptor beta chains below all came from one sample that was sequenced in a study of cytomegalovirus exposure and HLA in healthy donors (dated by TCRdb to 2015 to 2018). Libraries were built with the immunoSEQ multiplex PCR assay. For the multiplex PCR, a mixture combining 60 forward primers for TCR Vbeta segments and 13 reverse primers for TCR Jbeta segments was used. The immuneACCESS repertoire file appears here via TCRdb, limited to in-frame rearrangements. These files lack a portion of the clones; in checked studies, under half of the deficit traces to unresolved V genes, and the cause of the others is not known. The sample data list about 160,000 clones, and around 80% of these were observed just once. The ten largest make up nearly 8.5% of the sample. Sequencing used PBMCs. The source of these receptors is a male donor in good health and CMV-seropositive.

The J gene is TRBJ1-3, the V gene TRBV7-2; D gene uncertain. Trimming removed 5 bases from V and 1 base from J, with 15 bases in between. This CDR3 contains 16 residues. Germline CDR1 reads SGHTA; CDR2 reads FQGNSA. Written as DNA, the CDR3 is TGTGCCAGCAGCCCTGTAACGCTGAGTTCTGGAAACACCATATATTTT. This translates into CASSPVTLSSGNTIYF.

V is TRBV27 and J is TRBJ2-3; TRBD2 matches 10 bases. This CDR3 is built from 15 residues. V dropped 6 bases and J dropped 3; count of bases not matched to a gene: 6. The V gene's germline CDR1 is MNHEY and CDR2 SMNVEV (reference sequence). The CDR3 bases are TGTGCCAGCAGCCCGAAGCGGGAGGGTACAGATACGCAGTATTTT. It yields the protein CASSPKREGTDTQYF.

The rearrangement uses TRBV30 and TRBJ1-6; weak D call: TRBD1 (5 bases). Between the trimmed V and J ends, which lost 3 bases and 7 bases, there was a span of 19 bases. CDR1 and CDR2 from the germline V gene are GTSNPN and SVGIG (reference sequence). The CDR3 loop spans 16 amino acids. The CDR3 loop reads CAWSLPGRMENSPLHF. Written as DNA, the CDR3 is TGTGCCTGGAGCCTCCCAGGGCGGATGGAGAATTCACCCCTCCACTTT.

The chain recombines TRBV7-9 with TRBJ1-1; no clear D. Per germline, CDR1 SEHNR and CDR2 FQNEAQ (reference sequence). With 6 bases removed from V and 1 base from J, the gap between germline ends came to 6 bases. This CDR3 is 12 amino acids long. CDR3 DNA sequence: TGTGCCAGCAGGGAGGGGAACACTGAAGCTTTCTTT. Protein product: CASREGNTEAFF.

The chain joins TRBV5-1 to TRBJ2-5; D gene uncertain. V lost 2 bases to trimming and J lost 2 bases, with 10 bases between them. Germline-derived CDR1 and CDR2 are SGHRS and YFSETQ. This CDR3 has 14 residues. CDR3 bases: TGCGCCAGCAGCTTAACGGCAGCGCAAGAGACCCAGTACTTC. It translates to CASSLTAAQETQYF.

The chain links TRBV2 to TRBJ1-1; 8 positions match TRBD1. This CDR3 spans 14 amino acids. Per germline, CDR1 SNHLY and CDR2 FYNNEI. The junction had 7 bases not matched to a gene; V was cut back by 5 bases and J by 5 bases. CDR3: CASSTTGGRTEAFF. In DNA form, the CDR3 reads TGTGCCAGCAGTACTACAGGGGGACGAACTGAAGCTTTCTTT.

V and J are TRBV4-3 and TRBJ2-2; the D gene is possibly TRBD1 (5 bases). The CDR3 runs 16 residues. CDR1 and CDR2 (germline): LGHNA, YSLEER. Between the trimmed V and J ends, which lost 4 bases and 6 bases, there was a span of 18 bases. In DNA, the CDR3 is TGCGCCAGCAGCCCTCGTAAAGGGGTATTGGCCGGGGAGCTGTTTTTT. It encodes CASSPRKGVLAGELFF.

CDR3 nucleotides: TGTGCCAGCACTATTGGGGGGAGCCTCGCTGAAGCTTTCTTT. It is translated as CASTIGGSLAEAFF. The chain recombines TRBV28 with TRBJ1-1, with a weak D call TRBD1 (5 bases). V lost 7 bases and J lost 6, with 18 bases in between. The CDR3 loop spans 14 amino acids. CDR1 and CDR2 (germline): MDHEN, SYDVKM.

V and J are TRBV9 and TRBJ2-1; D is uncertain. This CDR3 has 12 residues. Trimming stripped 4 bases from V and 7 bases from J, with 9 bases between. Germline V lookup: CDR1 SGDLS, CDR2 YYNGEE. CDR3 loop: CASSPTMNEQFF. The CDR3 DNA follows: TGTGCCAGCAGCCCCACAATGAATGAGCAGTTCTTC.

This clone was observed a handful of times. The chain uses TRBV5-6 and TRBJ2-5, with 10 bases matching TRBD2. The CDR3 sequence is 17 residues long. V trimming: 4 bases; J trimming: 2 bases; junction bases outside the gene matches: 11. Germline V lookup: CDR1 SGHDT, CDR2 YYEEEE. This CDR3 is CASSPPRGSGGQETQYF. The CDR3 region has the DNA TGTGCCAGCAGCCCACCCCGGGGTAGCGGGGGGCAAGAGACCCAGTACTTC.

The chain uses TRBV19 and TRBJ2-7, with 7 bases that match TRBD1. The CDR3 covers 15 residues. V lost 1 base to trimming and J lost 1 base; unmatched junction nucleotides: 4. Germline loops: CDR1 LNHDA, CDR2 SQIVND (reference sequence). The CDR3 DNA reads as TGTGCCAGTAGTATAGCTGAGACAGGGTCCTACGAGCAGTACTTC. Its protein product is CASSIAETGSYEQYF.

This chain links TRBV7-7 with TRBJ2-7; 9 bases are a match to TRBD1. The CDR3 extends over 17 amino acids. Germline CDR1 is SSHAT and CDR2 is FNYEAQ (reference sequence). V shed 1 base, J shed 2 bases, and the junction held 9 bases outside the gene matches. CDR3: CASSLGDRVERAYEQYF. The CDR3 nucleotides are TGTGCCAGCAGCTTAGGGGACAGGGTTGAGAGGGCCTACGAGCAGTACTTC.

This clone was found once. The chain couples TRBV6-6 to TRBJ2-7; 9 bases align to TRBD2. Trimming took 1 base from V and 6 from J; bases not matched to a gene: 7. The CDR3 loop spans 15 amino acids. Looked up from germline, CDR1 is MNHNY and CDR2 is SVGAGI (reference sequence). The CDR3 spells CASSYLGGRGGEQYF. The DNA of the CDR3 is TGTGCCAGCAGTTACTTAGGCGGGAGGGGGGGCGAGCAGTACTTC.